The 16 T cell receptor beta chains presented below share a single source sample, sequenced in a study of T-cell memory formation after mild COVID-19. TCRdb fed the 5' RACE reads into MiXCR, producing one record per CDR3 protein. The repertoire has more than 70,000 distinct CDR3 sequences, about 15% of them found once; the top ten carry about 31%. Material for sequencing was PBMCs or a T cell subset sorted from them (not recorded which). The receptors stem from an adult woman who had mild COVID-19 (a few samples of this study predate the infection). Cell type and time point are not known.

The CDR3 DNA sequence: TGTGCCACCAGTGATTCAGGCGCCCCCAGGTTGGACTGGGATGAGCAGTTCTTC. Its protein is CATSDSGAPRLDWDEQFF. The chain combines TRBV24-1 with TRBJ2-1, with D possibly matching TRBD2 (5 bases). V lost 2 bases and J lost 8, with 24 bases in between. CDR3 size: 18 residues. Germline V gene lookup returns CDR1 KGHDR and CDR2 SFDVKD.

There are a few counts of this clonotype. This rearrangement joins TRBV20-1 to TRBJ2-7; D gene unclear. The CDR3 extends over 15 amino acids. Germline V gene data show CDR1 as DFQATT and CDR2 as SNEGSKA (reference sequence). Trimming took off 4 bases at V and 3 bases at J, with 19 bases between the two ends. CDR3 amino acids: CSAKDATLPDYEQYF. CDR3 DNA: TGCAGTGCTAAGGATGCGACCCTACCCGACTACGAGCAGTACTTC.

The chain employs TRBV6-2 or TRBV6-3 and TRBJ2-2; D remains ambiguous. In germline, CDR1 is MNHEY, CDR2 SVGEGT. With 2 bases removed from V and 7 bases from J, the gap between germline ends came to 5 bases. The CDR3 loop spans 12 amino acids. The CDR3 region is CASSYGGGELFF. DNA for the CDR3: TGTGCCAGCAGTTACGGCGGCGGGGAGCTGTTTTTT.

The DNA of the CDR3 is TGTGCCAGCAGTTTAAGGAGTTGGGGCCCTGAAGCTTTCTTT. It codes for CASSLRSWGPEAFF. The chain couples TRBV12-3 or TRBV12-4 to TRBJ1-1, with a tentative D call TRBD1 (5 bases). V was clipped by 2 bases and J by 6 bases, with 13 bases between them. This CDR3 is 14 amino acids long.

This clonotype was detected only a few times. The gene calls are TRBV5-6 and TRBJ1-1, with 7 bases that match TRBD1. The length of the CDR3 is 16 residues. Trimming took 0 bases from V and 2 from J; bases not matched to a gene: 7. CDR1 and CDR2 from the germline V gene are SGHDT and YYEEEE. In DNA form, the CDR3 reads TGTGCCAGCAGCTTGGTCACAGGGGAGGGAAACACTGAAGCTTTCTTT. This sequence encodes CASSLVTGEGNTEAFF.

This clonotype appeared a few times. The V gene is TRBV29-1, the J gene TRBJ2-7, with D tentatively TRBD2 (6 bases). The CDR3 has 11 amino acids. V shed 4 bases and J shed 7 bases, with 11 bases lying between them. Germline V gene data show CDR1 as SQVTM and CDR2 as ANQGSEA. CDR3 amino acids: CSVGAGGEQYF. CDR3 in DNA: TGCAGCGTTGGGGCCGGAGGGGAGCAGTACTTC.

The V and J genes are TRBV2 and TRBJ1-2; D not resolved. The CDR3 is 16 residues long. Trimming removed 1 base from V and 1 base from J, with 13 bases in between. The V gene's germline CDR1 is SNHLY and CDR2 FYNNEI. The CDR3 region has the DNA TGTGCCAGCAGTGAAGGATTCGGCAGTGATAACTATGGCTACACCTTC. It codes for CASSEGFGSDNYGYTF.

The sample holds many counts of this clonotype. The V gene is TRBV12-3 or TRBV12-4, the J gene TRBJ2-3; 7 bases line up with TRBD2. The CDR3 contains 16 residues. Losses at the gene ends were 6 bases for V and 4 bases for J; bases not matched to a gene: 13. The CDR3 DNA reads as TGTGCCAGCAGGCCACGACTAGCTGGGTCGGCAGATACGCAGTATTTT. It codes for CASRPRLAGSADTQYF.

This clonotype was seen more than once but under ten times. The rearrangement joins TRBV5-1 to TRBJ2-1, with D perhaps assigned TRBD1 or TRBD2 (5 bases each). The CDR3 spans 17 residues. V lost 0 bases, J lost 9 bases, and 22 bases lay in between. Germline V CDR1 and CDR2: SGHRS, YFSETQ. Here the CDR3 reads CASSLDIGMATRGEQFF. The CDR3 nucleotides read TGCGCCAGCAGCTTGGATATCGGGATGGCAACAAGGGGTGAGCAGTTCTTC.

There are a few counts of this clonotype. The rearrangement uses TRBV9 and TRBJ2-1; 13 bases map to TRBD2. Trimming cost V 5 bases and J 7 bases; bases outside gene matches: 12. This CDR3 is 17 amino acids long. CDR1 SGDLS and CDR2 YYNGEE come from the germline V gene. The CDR3 bases are TGTGCCAGCAGTCCTCGGGCAGGACTAGCGGGAGAGAATGAGCAGTTCTTC. Its translation is CASSPRAGLAGENEQFF.

This clonotype was observed a few times. CDR3 sequence (DNA): TGTGCCAGCAGTTACCAGGGGGGTAACACTGAAGCTTTCTTT. This sequence encodes CASSYQGGNTEAFF. The rearrangement links TRBV6-5 to TRBJ1-1; 7 bases align to TRBD1. V lost 2 bases to trimming and J lost 2 bases; unmatched junction nucleotides: 2. There are 14 residues in the CDR3. Germline V gives CDR1 MNHEY, CDR2 SVGAGI.

This clonotype was found a few times. The V call is TRBV24-1, the J call TRBJ2-7, with D perhaps TRBD1 (5 bases). The V gene's germline CDR1 is KGHDR and CDR2 SFDVKD. V was pared by 0 bases and J by 5 bases, with 7 bases between. This CDR3 has 13 amino acids. In DNA, the CDR3 is TGTGCCACCAGTGATTTGAGGGGTAACGAGCAGTACTTC. Protein product: CATSDLRGNEQYF.

The V gene is TRBV4-1, the J gene TRBJ2-5; 8 bases match TRBD2. V gave up 1 base and J gave up 5 bases; unmatched junction bases: 6. Germline V lookup: CDR1 MGHRA, CDR2 YSYEKL. CDR3 length: 15 residues. The CDR3 nucleotides read TGCGCCAGCAGCCAAGTATTCGGGGGGGGGGAGACCCAGTACTTC. It codes for CASSQVFGGGETQYF.

This clonotype was picked up a small number of times. This chain uses TRBV5-1 with TRBJ2-7, with D perhaps assigned TRBD1 or TRBD2 (5 bases each). This CDR3 region has 13 residues. V was pared by 4 bases and J by 5 bases, with 13 bases between. CDR1 is SGHRS and CDR2 is YFSETQ in the germline V gene. The CDR3 coding sequence is TGCGCCAGCAGCCTGGATTGGGGGAACGAGCAGTACTTC. This gives the protein CASSLDWGNEQYF.

This clonotype was picked up a small number of times. This rearrangement joins TRBV6-5 to TRBJ2-5; 8 bases agree with TRBD1. V shed 4 bases and J 5 bases; nucleotides not matched to a gene: 6. The germline V gene has CDR1 MNHEY and CDR2 SVGAGI. The CDR3 is 14 residues long. The CDR3 region is CASSSTGVRETQYF. The CDR3 nucleotides are TGTGCCAGCAGTTCGACAGGGGTCCGGGAGACCCAGTACTTC.

This clonotype was detected only a few times. This chain connects TRBV20-1 to TRBJ2-5, with a weak D call TRBD2 (5 bases). Per germline, CDR1 DFQATT and CDR2 SNEGSKA (reference sequence). The CDR3 runs 17 residues. Trimming took off 3 bases at V and 4 bases at J, with 24 bases between the two ends. The chain's CDR3 is CSARVESGRAPGETQYF. In nucleotides, the CDR3 is TGCAGTGCTAGGGTCGAGAGCGGAAGGGCACCGGGAGAGACCCAGTACTTC.